These 3 T cell receptor beta chains came from one sample sequenced in a study of blood T cell repertoires in COVID-19. The table came from immunoSEQ multiplex PCR; TCRdb's copy has only in-frame clones and leaves some out. The sample lists about 160,000 clones, around 86% occurring once. Material: peripheral blood. The receptors derive from an older man with acute or convalescent COVID-19.

The chain recombines TRBV7-3 with TRBJ2-2; tentatively, D is TRBD2 (6 bases). This CDR3 has 13 amino acids. Per germline, CDR1 SGHTA and CDR2 FQGTGA. V was pared by 8 bases and J by 2 bases, with 9 bases between. The CDR3 sequence is CASSGSNTGELFF. In DNA, the CDR3 is TGTGCCAGCTCCGGGAGTAACACCGGGGAGCTGTTTTTT.

The J gene is TRBJ2-7, the V gene TRBV6-2 or TRBV6-3, with 9 positions matching TRBD2. V trimming: 4 bases; J trimming: 3 bases; junction bases outside the gene matches: 13. The CDR3 loop spans 17 amino acids. Per the germline V gene, CDR1 is MNHEY and CDR2 is SVGEGT. DNA of the CDR3: TGTGCCAGCAGTTTCCTCAGGGCGGAGCGGGAGGTCTACGAGCAGTACTTC. Translation gives CASSFLRAEREVYEQYF.

This chain connects TRBV5-4 to TRBJ2-3; TRBD1 aligns across 9 bases. The germline V gene has CDR1 SGHNT and CDR2 YYREEE (reference sequence). Unmatched junction bases numbered 2, after V lost 0 bases and J lost 3 bases. CDR3 length: 15 amino acids. The CDR3 loop reads CASSLDRGRTDTQYF. The CDR3 DNA sequence: TGTGCCAGCAGCTTGGACAGGGGGCGAACAGATACGCAGTATTTT.